This paragraph reports one T cell receptor beta chain. Authors' processing steps: Reference gene primers were amplified, and this amplification served to estimate nucleated cell counts. Assay used: immunoSEQ multiplex PCR; TCRdb lists only in-frame clones, some missing. V and J calls and clone size are copied from that table; D and trimming were computed from the DNA. The sample has under 45,000 clones; about 85% are singletons. The source of the sample is a study of blood T cell repertoires in COVID-19. Overall study context: The United States, Italy and Spain were the sources of the acute and convalescent COVID-19 samples. Sources were T cells, B-cell-depleted T cells, or PBMCs; the material itself was cDNA or gDNA.

V shed 2 bases, J shed 3 bases, and the junction held 6 bases outside the gene matches. This CDR3 has 16 residues. The germline V gene has CDR1 MNHEY and CDR2 SVGAGI. This receptor was taken from a man between 60 and 75 years old with acute or convalescent COVID-19. This chain connects TRBV6-5 to TRBJ2-1; TRBD1 agrees at 8 bases. The sample taken for sequencing was peripheral blood. CDR3: CASSYNPGGYYNEQFF. DNA of the CDR3: TGTGCCAGCAGTTACAATCCAGGGGGCTACTACAATGAGCAGTTCTTC.